One and the same sample provided the 15 T cell receptor beta chains below, sequenced in a study of naive and memory T cell subsets. An oligonucleotide containing a UMI was ligated to the 3' end of TCR cDNA. Ligated cDNA underwent four rounds of PCR with nested alpha and beta constant region primers and SP2. TCRdb itself ran the 5' RACE reads through MiXCR, one entry per CDR3 protein. Among tens of thousands of distinct CDR3 sequences listed, approximately 15% were seen once. These receptors all come from a female donor in good health.

V gene TRBV19 combines with J gene TRBJ2-2; D is uncertain. Trimming took 2 bases from V and 4 from J, leaving 14 bases between them. CDR3 size: 16 residues. The germline gives CDR1 LNHDA, CDR2 SQIVND (reference sequence). The CDR3 region has the DNA TGTGCCAGTAGTATACCCACCGGGTCCGCCACCGGGGAGCTGTTTTTT. Its protein product is CASSIPTGSATGELFF.

This clonotype qualifies as medium-sized (0.01 to 0.1%). CDR3 sequence: CAWSDRGNTEAFF. The CDR3 region has the DNA TGTGCCTGGAGTGACAGGGGGAACACTGAAGCTTTCTTT. The V call is TRBV30, the J call TRBJ1-1; TRBD1 matches at 7 bases. V shed 1 base and J 1 base; nucleotides not matched to a gene: 0. CDR3 length: 13 amino acids. Per the germline V gene, CDR1 is GTSNPN and CDR2 is SVGIG (reference sequence).

The J gene is TRBJ2-1, the V gene TRBV7-8; 10 bases agree with TRBD1. The V gene's germline CDR1 is SGHVS and CDR2 FQNEAQ. CDR3 length equals 15 residues. Losses at the gene ends were 4 bases for V and 8 bases for J; bases not matched to a gene: 8. The CDR3 region is CASSYGTGVGDEQFF. The DNA of the CDR3 is TGTGCCAGCAGCTATGGGACAGGGGTTGGGGATGAGCAGTTCTTC.

In its sample, this clonotype was seen a few times. V usage is TRBV6-5 and J usage is TRBJ1-2; possibly TRBD1 for D (5 bases). The V end lost 7 bases, the J end lost 1 base, and 16 bases lay between the germline ends. The length of the CDR3 is 15 residues. Germline V gives CDR1 MNHEY, CDR2 SVGAGI. The CDR3 DNA reads as TGTGCCAGCAAAACTGGGGGGAACGTTAACTATGGCTACACCTTC. Protein: CASKTGGNVNYGYTF.

The chain recombines TRBV29-1 with TRBJ2-7; D might be TRBD2 (6 bases). Germline loops: CDR1 SQVTM, CDR2 ANQGSEA. Trimming removed 6 bases at V and 3 bases at J, with 18 bases between. This CDR3 is built from 14 residues. The CDR3 loop is CSVSTGEWGYEQYF. In DNA, the CDR3 is TGCAGCGTATCGACGGGGGAATGGGGCTACGAGCAGTACTTC.

CDR3 region: CSARDAGEAEAFF. For the CDR3, the DNA is TGCAGTGCTAGAGACGCAGGGGAGGCTGAAGCTTTCTTT. The chain employs TRBV20-1 and TRBJ1-1, with D possibly being TRBD1 (6 bases). The CDR3 consists of 13 residues. V dropped 0 bases and J dropped 6 bases, with 11 bases sitting between them. Germline V lookup: CDR1 DFQATT, CDR2 SNEGSKA (reference sequence).

The rearrangement joins TRBV27 to TRBJ2-7; possibly TRBD1 or TRBD2 for D (5 bases each). The V end lost 2 bases, the J end lost 2 bases, and 13 bases lay between the germline ends. CDR1 MNHEY and CDR2 SMNVEV come from the germline V gene (reference sequence). The CDR3 consists of 15 residues. The CDR3 DNA reads as TGTGCCAGCAGTTTAGTGGGGGATGCTACCTACGAGCAGTACTTC. Residues: CASSLVGDATYEQYF.

The sample holds a few counts of this clonotype. The chain combines TRBV5-1 with TRBJ2-1, with D uncertain. The CDR3 is 15 residues long. Trimming shortened V by 4 bases and J by 1 base, and 12 bases separated the two germline ends. Germline assignment: CDR1 SGHRS and CDR2 YFSETQ. This CDR3 reads CASSPVIGSYNEQFF. The CDR3 region has the DNA TGCGCCAGCAGCCCAGTTATTGGATCCTACAATGAGCAGTTCTTC.

This clonotype appeared many times. V is TRBV5-6 and J is TRBJ1-1; possibly TRBD1 for D (6 bases). Germline values: CDR1 SGHDT, CDR2 YYEEEE. With 4 bases removed from V and 0 bases from J, the gap between germline ends came to 13 bases. The CDR3 is made up of 15 amino acids. The CDR3 region has the DNA TGTGCCAGCAGCGCTTGGACAGACATGAACACTGAAGCTTTCTTT. This gives the protein CASSAWTDMNTEAFF. The full variable domain, rest sourced from reference TRBV5-6 and TRBJ1-1, is DAGVTQSPTHLIKTRGQQVTLRCSPKSGHDTVSWYQQALGQGPQFIFQYYEEEERQRGNFPDRFSGHQFPNYSSELNVNALLLGDSALYLCASSAWTDMNTEAFFGQGTRLTVV.

The rearrangement uses TRBV7-2 and TRBJ2-7, with D possibly being TRBD2 (7 bases). Germline V gives CDR1 SGHTA, CDR2 FQGNSA. The V gene lost 0 bases and the J gene lost 5 bases, with 11 bases spanning the gap. CDR3 length: 14 amino acids. The CDR3 region is CASSLARGLNEQYF. The CDR3 bases are TGTGCCAGCAGCTTAGCGCGGGGGCTCAACGAGCAGTACTTC.

There are many counts of this clonotype. The chain joins TRBV20-1 to TRBJ1-1, with 8 nucleotides matching TRBD1. This CDR3 comprises 11 residues. Losses at the gene ends were 4 bases for V and 11 bases for J; bases not matched to a gene: 6. Germline assignment: CDR1 DFQATT and CDR2 SNEGSKA (reference sequence). The CDR3 protein is CSAKGQGAAFF. The CDR3 DNA follows: TGCAGTGCTAAGGGGCAGGGGGCGGCTTTCTTT.

This clonotype is medium-sized (0.01 to 0.1%) in the sample. This chain joins TRBV29-1 and TRBJ1-5, with D perhaps TRBD1 (5 bases). The V gene lost 6 bases and the J gene lost 2 bases, with 11 bases spanning the gap. The CDR3 loop spans 13 amino acids. Germline CDR1 is SQVTM and CDR2 is ANQGSEA. The CDR3 spells CSVRDGGNQPQHF. For the CDR3, the DNA is TGCAGCGTCCGGGACGGAGGCAATCAGCCCCAGCATTTT.

This chain joins TRBV29-1 and TRBJ2-1, with 9 nucleotides matching TRBD2. CDR1 is SQVTM and CDR2 is ANQGSEA in the germline V gene. Losses at the gene ends were 4 bases for V and 4 bases for J; bases not matched to a gene: 5. This CDR3 is 14 amino acids long. CDR3 nucleotides: TGCAGCGTTGGACTAGCGGAGATATACAATGAGCAGTTCTTC. As protein: CSVGLAEIYNEQFF.

Many counts were recorded for this clonotype. The chain carries TRBV12-5 and TRBJ1-5, with D maybe TRBD1 (5 bases). The germline CDR1 and CDR2 sequences are LGHNT and FRNRAP. The CDR3 has 14 residues. V lost 5 bases and J 10 bases, leaving 18 bases between the germline ends. This CDR3 is CASGPGTAALPQHF. CDR3 coding DNA: TGTGCTAGTGGTCCGGGGACCGCAGCACTTCCCCAGCATTTT.

This clonotype was observed at least ten times. This CDR3 is CAISEERGGSYEQYF. The DNA for the CDR3 is TGTGCCATCAGTGAGGAGCGGGGGGGCTCCTACGAGCAGTACTTC. V and J are TRBV10-3 and TRBJ2-7; 10 bases align to TRBD2. V lost 2 bases and J lost 0; bases outside the gene matches: 1. The CDR3 is 15 amino acids. Germline V gene lookup returns CDR1 ENHRY and CDR2 SYGVKD.